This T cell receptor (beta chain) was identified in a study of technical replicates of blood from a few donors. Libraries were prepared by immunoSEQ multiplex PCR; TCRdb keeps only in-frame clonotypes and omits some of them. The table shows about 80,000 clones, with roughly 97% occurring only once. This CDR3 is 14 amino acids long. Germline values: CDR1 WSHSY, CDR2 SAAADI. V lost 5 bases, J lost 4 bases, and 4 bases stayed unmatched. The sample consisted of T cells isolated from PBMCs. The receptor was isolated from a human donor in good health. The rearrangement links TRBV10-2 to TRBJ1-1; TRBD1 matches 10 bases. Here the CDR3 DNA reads TGCGCCAGCAGTCTGACAGGGGGCGTCACTGAAGCTTTCTTT. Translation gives CASSLTGGVTEAFF.